The T cell receptor beta chain described here comes from a study of blood T cells in healthy people across ages. Regarding the study as a whole: It was found that TCR beta diversity correlated strongly with the percentage of naive T cells.

This clonotype was seen a handful of times. The antigen is undetermined. Combining a sample-barcoded 5' primer with a J-beta primer mix, a second PCR ran for about 6 to 11 cycles. A 12-random-nucleotide template-switch adaptor tagged each cDNA molecule. TCRdb called the 5' RACE reads again in MiXCR, with one record for every CDR3 protein. Here the sample spans 550,000 to 800,000 distinct CDR3 sequences, about 21% being singletons. Per sample, no less than 5 micrograms of total RNA were extracted. Trimming shortened V by 3 bases and J by 4 bases, and 16 bases separated the two germline ends. The CDR3 has 16 amino acids.

This rearrangement joins TRBV12-3 or TRBV12-4 to TRBJ1-3, with D possibly being TRBD1 (6 bases). The sequencing sample was made of blood. This TCR derives from a man in his 70s in good health. CDR3 protein: CASSFPGTFSGNTIYF. The CDR3 DNA reads as TGTGCCAGCAGTTTCCCCGGGACATTTTCGGGAAACACCATATATTTT.